The present T cell receptor beta chain was sequenced within a study of cytomegalovirus exposure and HLA in healthy donors. This clone was picked up one time. Its antigen is still unknown. In the PCR, 60 Vbeta and 13 Jbeta primers were used. The authors' processing: Per a later analysis, the number of unique TCR beta chains was around 80 million, of which 9 million to 14 million were shared. Clones were sequenced by immunoSEQ multiplex PCR, and TCRdb holds only the in-frame ones, with some missing. V and J calls and clone size are as listed in that table; D and trimming were resolved from the DNA. This table holds fewer than 200,000 clones, around four fifths found once. Findings and caveats of the study: The authors considered a cluster of highly shared sequence variants likely to be a sequencing artifact. The study found most TCR sequences rare, yet found some public TCRs in many donors. Apart from CMV serostatus, no immune exposure information was available.

This receptor was identified in a man aged 30-40 years in good health and CMV-seronegative. Sequenced input: PBMCs.

The CDR3 region is CTSSQAWDRGRTYYGYTF. The CDR3 nucleotides are TGCACCAGCAGCCAAGCCTGGGACAGGGGCCGAACCTACTATGGCTACACCTTC. The rearrangement links TRBV1 to TRBJ1-2; whether TRBD1, the table's D call, matches the DNA was not checked. TRBV1 is deemed a pseudogene. There are 18 residues in the CDR3.